The entry below gives a single T cell receptor (beta chain) sequence along with its context. Its specific antigen is unknown. The record has no base qualities; no much larger clone is one base away. The immunoSEQ Assay was used to sequence TCR beta CDR3 regions from DNA. Concerning the study's data processing: To compute T cell density, TCR beta template counts were normalized to usable DNA, which was estimated by amplifying housekeeping genes. The preseqR package was used to estimate richness by extrapolating to 400,000 templates for PBMC samples and to 120,000 templates for tissue samples. Clonality was taken to be one minus Pielou's evenness. Differential abundance testing on productive amino-acid clonotypes, with a minimum total count of 5 and an alpha of 0.1, was used to identify tissue-enriched TCRs. Repertoire overlap between compartments was quantified with the Jaccard Index and Morisita Overlap Index. GLIPH clustered TCR beta CDR3s with public tetramer-defined viral CDR3s; viral motifs required at least three viral sequences plus V-gene enrichment. Entries here come from immuneACCESS through TCRdb and include only in-frame sequences with V and J called. Some clones fail to appear in such tables; in the studies checked, an unresolved V gene covers under half of the shortfall, and the cause of the remainder is unknown. V and J calls plus clone size are reproduced from that table; the DNA served to infer D and trimming. Recorded for this sample are approximately 37,000 clones; roughly 86% of them occurred a single time. In total, the top ten clones hold approximately 3.5% of the sample.

At diagnosis, tumor, uninvolved tumor-adjacent lung and peripheral blood were collected and then preserved as a mix of FFPE and fresh-frozen material. For TCR repertoire profiling, blood samples were analyzed in the form of peripheral blood mononuclear cells. This sample was included in a study of T cells in localized non-small cell lung cancer (dated by TCRdb to the early 2020s). A note on the overall study: The study analyzed T cell repertoires of 236 early-stage NSCLC patients, comparing tumors and uninvolved tumor-adjacent lungs. The cohort comprised roughly 230 treatment-naïve NSCLC patients with resected, localized lung tumors. A mean age of about 66 years was recorded for the NSCLC patients, of whom 129 were male and around 100 were female.

From cysteine to phenylalanine, the CDR3 is 13 amino acids long. Only the CDR3 portion is preserved as DNA: 39 bases, with reading frame beginning at the first base. Here V drops 7 bases and J drops 3 bases, and the junction holds 6 bases not matched to any gene. For CDR1 and CDR2, the germline V gene (reference sequence) lists MNHNY and SVGAGI. Summary of the overall study and its limitations: Because multi-region tumor sequencing was not performed, intratumor heterogeneity could not be ruled out. Higher T cell density in blood was associated with longer overall survival, whereas higher clonality in adjacent lung was associated with shorter survival. Of the top 100 tumor clones, a median of roughly 53 were detected in paired uninvolved adjacent lung; approximately 28 were also among that lung's top 100. The highest T cell clonality was observed in uninvolved tumor-adjacent lung, where clonality exceeded that of tumor, suggesting that antigenic responses were more focused in uninvolved tumor-adjacent lung. Since the design was exploratory, TCR variables were selected using unadjusted p-values with no false-discovery rate correction.

This sequence originates from a man aged 18 to 50 with stage I lung adenocarcinoma. The sequenced sample was peripheral blood, obtained before any cancer treatment. Recombination linked TRBV6-6 to TRBJ2-7; 7 bases in the junction line up with TRBD2. The sequenced DNA is TGTGCCAGCAATCCCCCGGGAGGCTACGAGCAGTACTTC. Translated, this gives CASNPPGGYEQYF.